This T cell receptor (beta chain) stems from a study of T cell responses to AZD1222 COVID-19 vaccine. Data came from immunoSEQ multiplex PCR; TCRdb stores just in-frame clones and leaves some out. Of 130,000 to 150,000 clones in the sample, about 91% were seen once. The CDR3 is made up of 16 amino acids. V shed 1 base and J shed 0 bases, with 9 bases lying between them. Per germline, CDR1 SGHNT and CDR2 YENEEA. Broader study findings: The study sampled repertoires only after the peak T cell response. Dominant at 160-218 and 743-854, vaccine-associated CD4 TCRs also spanned spike.

With respect to this clone: Its antigen is unknown.

This clonotype was sampled from an adult who received the AZD1222 COVID-19 vaccine. The V and J genes are TRBV11-3 and TRBJ2-2; maybe TRBD1 (5 bases). Sequencing used peripheral blood, obtained 28 days after the second AZD1222 dose. CDR3 in DNA: TGTGCCAGCAGCTTAGTAGTGGGGCCGAACACCGGGGAGCTGTTTTTT. Protein product: CASSLVVGPNTGELFF.